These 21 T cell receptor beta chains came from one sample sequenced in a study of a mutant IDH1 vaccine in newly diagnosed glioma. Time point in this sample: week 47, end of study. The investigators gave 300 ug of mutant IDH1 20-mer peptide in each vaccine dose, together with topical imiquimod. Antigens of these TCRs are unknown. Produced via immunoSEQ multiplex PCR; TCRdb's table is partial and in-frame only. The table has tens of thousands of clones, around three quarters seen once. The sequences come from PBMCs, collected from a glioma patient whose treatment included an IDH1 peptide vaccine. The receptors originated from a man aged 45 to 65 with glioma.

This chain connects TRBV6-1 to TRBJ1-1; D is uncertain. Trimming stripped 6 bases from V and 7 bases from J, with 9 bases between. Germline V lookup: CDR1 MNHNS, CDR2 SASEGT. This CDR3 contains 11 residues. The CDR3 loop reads CASSEYYEAFF. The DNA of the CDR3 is TGTGCCAGCAGCGAATACTATGAAGCTTTCTTT.

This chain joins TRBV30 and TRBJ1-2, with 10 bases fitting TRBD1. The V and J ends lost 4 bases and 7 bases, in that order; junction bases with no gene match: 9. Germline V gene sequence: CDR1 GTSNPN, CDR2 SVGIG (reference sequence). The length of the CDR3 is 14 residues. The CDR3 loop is CAWTPWDRGSGYTF. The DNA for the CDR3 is TGTGCCTGGACCCCTTGGGACAGGGGCTCTGGCTACACCTTC.

The CDR3 is CASSMPATNEKLFF. CDR3 DNA: TGTGCCAGTAGTATGCCCGCAACTAATGAAAAACTGTTTTTT. This chain joins TRBV19 and TRBJ1-4, with D hard to call. CDR3 size: 14 residues. V lost 3 bases to trimming and J lost 0 bases, with 5 bases between them. Per the germline V gene, CDR1 is LNHDA and CDR2 is SQIVND (reference sequence).

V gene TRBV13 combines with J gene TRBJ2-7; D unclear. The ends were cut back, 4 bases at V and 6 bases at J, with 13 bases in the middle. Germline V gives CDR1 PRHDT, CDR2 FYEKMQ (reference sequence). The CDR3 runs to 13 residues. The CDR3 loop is CASSSRTLGEQYF. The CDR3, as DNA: TGTGCCAGCAGCTCCCGGACCCTCGGCGAGCAGTACTTC.

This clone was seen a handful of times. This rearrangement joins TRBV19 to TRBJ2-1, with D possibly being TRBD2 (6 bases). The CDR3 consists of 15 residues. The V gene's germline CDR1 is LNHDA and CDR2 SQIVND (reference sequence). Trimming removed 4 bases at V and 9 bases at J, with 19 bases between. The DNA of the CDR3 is TGTGCCAGTAGTAAAAAGGGACTCGAATTATTTGAGCAGTTCTTC. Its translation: CASSKKGLELFEQFF.

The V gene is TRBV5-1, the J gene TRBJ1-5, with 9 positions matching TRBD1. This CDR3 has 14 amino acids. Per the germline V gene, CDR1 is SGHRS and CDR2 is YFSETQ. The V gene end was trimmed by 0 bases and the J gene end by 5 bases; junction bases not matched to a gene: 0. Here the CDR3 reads CASSLGTGDQPQHF. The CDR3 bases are TGCGCCAGCAGCTTGGGGACAGGGGATCAGCCCCAGCATTTT.

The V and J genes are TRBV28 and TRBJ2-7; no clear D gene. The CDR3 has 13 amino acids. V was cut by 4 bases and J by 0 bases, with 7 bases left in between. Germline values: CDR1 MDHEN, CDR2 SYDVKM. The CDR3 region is CASSSPSSYEQYF. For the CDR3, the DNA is TGTGCCAGCAGTTCCCCTAGCTCCTACGAGCAGTACTTC.

CDR3 sequence (DNA): TGTGCCAGCAGCCCCGGGACAGGGGGCTGGAATTCACCCCTCCACTTT. It yields the protein CASSPGTGGWNSPLHF. The rearrangement joins TRBV5-4 to TRBJ1-6; 12 bases fit TRBD1. Germline V gene lookup returns CDR1 SGHNT and CDR2 YYREEE (reference sequence). Unmatched junction bases numbered 6, after V lost 4 bases and J lost 7 bases. The CDR3 contains 16 residues.

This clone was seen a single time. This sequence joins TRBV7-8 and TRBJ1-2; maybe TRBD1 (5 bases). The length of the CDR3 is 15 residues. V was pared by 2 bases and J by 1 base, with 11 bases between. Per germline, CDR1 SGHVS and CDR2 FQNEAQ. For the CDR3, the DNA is TGTGCCAGCAGCTTAAACGGTGGGGGTAACTATGGCTACACCTTC. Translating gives CASSLNGGGNYGYTF.

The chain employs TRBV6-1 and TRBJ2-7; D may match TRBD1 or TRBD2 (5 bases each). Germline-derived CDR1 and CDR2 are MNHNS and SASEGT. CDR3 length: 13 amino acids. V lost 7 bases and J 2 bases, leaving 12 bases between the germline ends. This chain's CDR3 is CASKRDGTYEQYF. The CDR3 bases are TGTGCCAGCAAAAGGGACGGGACCTACGAGCAGTACTTC.

CDR3 sequence reads: CASGTGAYEQYF. As DNA, the CDR3 is TGTGCCAGTGGGACAGGGGCGTACGAGCAGTACTTC. The chain links TRBV19 to TRBJ2-7; 10 nucleotides align to TRBD1. Germline CDR1 LNHDA, CDR2 SQIVND (reference sequence). The CDR3 spans 12 residues. V lost 8 bases to trimming and J lost 4 bases; unmatched junction nucleotides: 2.

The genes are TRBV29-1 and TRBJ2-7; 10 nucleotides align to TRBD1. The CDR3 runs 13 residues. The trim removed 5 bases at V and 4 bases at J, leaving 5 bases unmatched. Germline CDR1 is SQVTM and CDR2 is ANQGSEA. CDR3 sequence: CSVSGQGGYEQYF. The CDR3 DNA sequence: TGCAGCGTTAGCGGACAGGGGGGGTACGAGCAGTACTTC.

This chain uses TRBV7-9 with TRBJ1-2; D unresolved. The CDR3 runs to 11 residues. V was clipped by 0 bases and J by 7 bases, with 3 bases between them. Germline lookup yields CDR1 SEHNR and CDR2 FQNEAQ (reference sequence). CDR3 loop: CASSLASGYTF. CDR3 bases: TGTGCCAGCAGCTTAGCAAGTGGCTACACCTTC. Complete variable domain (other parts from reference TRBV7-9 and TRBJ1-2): DTGVSQNPRHKITKRGQNVTFRCDPISEHNRLYWYRQTLGQGPEFLTYFQNEAQLEKSRLLSDRFSAERPKGSFSTLEIQRTEQGDSAMYLCASSLASGYTFGSGTRLTVV.

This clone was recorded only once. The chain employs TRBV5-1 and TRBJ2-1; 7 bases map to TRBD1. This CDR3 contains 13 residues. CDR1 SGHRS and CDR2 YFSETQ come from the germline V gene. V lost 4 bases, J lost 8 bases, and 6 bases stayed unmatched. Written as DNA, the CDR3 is TGCGCCAGCAGCGGTAACAGGGGCGATGAGCAGTTCTTC. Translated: CASSGNRGDEQFF.

The DNA for the CDR3 is TGTGCCAGCAGTGAAAACACCTCTAACTATGGCTACACCTTC. It encodes CASSENTSNYGYTF. The chain couples TRBV6-1 to TRBJ1-2; D not resolved. The CDR3 has 14 residues. V was clipped by 2 bases and J by 0 bases, with 7 bases between them. Germline CDR1 and CDR2: MNHNS and SASEGT.

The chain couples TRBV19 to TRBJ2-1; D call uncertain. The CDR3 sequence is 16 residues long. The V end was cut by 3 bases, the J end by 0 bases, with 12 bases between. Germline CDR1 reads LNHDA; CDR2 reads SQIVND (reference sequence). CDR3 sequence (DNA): TGTGCCAGTAGTATGGGTTGGCCGAGCTCCTACAATGAGCAGTTCTTC. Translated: CASSMGWPSSYNEQFF.

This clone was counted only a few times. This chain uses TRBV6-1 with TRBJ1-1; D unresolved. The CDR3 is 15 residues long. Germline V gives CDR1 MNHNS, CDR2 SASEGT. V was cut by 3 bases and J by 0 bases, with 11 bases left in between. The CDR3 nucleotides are TGTGCCAGCAGTGAGGATAGAGGATTGAACACTGAAGCTTTCTTT. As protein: CASSEDRGLNTEAFF.

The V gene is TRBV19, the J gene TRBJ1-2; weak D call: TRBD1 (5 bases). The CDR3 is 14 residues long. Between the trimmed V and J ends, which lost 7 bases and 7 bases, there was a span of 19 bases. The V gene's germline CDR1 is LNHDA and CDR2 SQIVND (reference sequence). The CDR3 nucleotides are TGTGCCAGTATTCCCGGGACGGCCGGGGGTGGCTACACCTTC. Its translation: CASIPGTAGGGYTF.

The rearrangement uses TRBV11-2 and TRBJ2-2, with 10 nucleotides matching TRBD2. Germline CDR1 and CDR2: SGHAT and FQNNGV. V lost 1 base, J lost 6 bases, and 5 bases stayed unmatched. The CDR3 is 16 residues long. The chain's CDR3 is CASSLARLAGPGELFF. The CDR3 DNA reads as TGTGCCAGCAGCTTAGCCCGACTAGCGGGTCCCGGGGAGCTGTTTTTT.

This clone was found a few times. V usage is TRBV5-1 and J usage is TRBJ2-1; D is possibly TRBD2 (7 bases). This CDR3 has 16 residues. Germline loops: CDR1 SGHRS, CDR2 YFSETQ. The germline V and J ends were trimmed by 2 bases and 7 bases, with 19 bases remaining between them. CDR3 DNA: TGCGCCAGCAGCTTCGACCTAAGGGGGGGCGGTAATGAGCAGTTCTTC. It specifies CASSFDLRGGGNEQFF.

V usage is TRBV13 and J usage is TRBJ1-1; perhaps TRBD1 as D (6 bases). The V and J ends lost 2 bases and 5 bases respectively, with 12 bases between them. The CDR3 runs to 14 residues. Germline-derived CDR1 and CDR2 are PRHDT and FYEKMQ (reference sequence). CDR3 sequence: CASSLRGLDTEAFF. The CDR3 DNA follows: TGTGCCAGCAGCTTAAGGGGGTTAGATACTGAAGCTTTCTTT.